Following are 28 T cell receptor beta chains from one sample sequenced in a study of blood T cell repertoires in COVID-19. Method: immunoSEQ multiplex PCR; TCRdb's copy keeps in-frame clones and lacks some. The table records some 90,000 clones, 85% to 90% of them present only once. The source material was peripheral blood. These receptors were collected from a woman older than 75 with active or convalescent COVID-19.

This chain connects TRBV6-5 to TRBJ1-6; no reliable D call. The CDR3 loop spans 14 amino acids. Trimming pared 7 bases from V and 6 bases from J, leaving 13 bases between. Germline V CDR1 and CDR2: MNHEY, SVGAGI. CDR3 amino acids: CASKRYGVNSPLHF. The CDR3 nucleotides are TGTGCCAGCAAACGTTACGGGGTTAATTCACCCCTCCACTTT.

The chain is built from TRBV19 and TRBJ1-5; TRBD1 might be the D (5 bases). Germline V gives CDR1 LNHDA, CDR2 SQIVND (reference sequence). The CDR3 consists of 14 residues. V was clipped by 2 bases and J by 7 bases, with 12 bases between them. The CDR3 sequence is CASSISRGEQPQHF. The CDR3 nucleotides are TGTGCCAGTAGTATATCAAGGGGTGAGCAGCCCCAGCATTTT.

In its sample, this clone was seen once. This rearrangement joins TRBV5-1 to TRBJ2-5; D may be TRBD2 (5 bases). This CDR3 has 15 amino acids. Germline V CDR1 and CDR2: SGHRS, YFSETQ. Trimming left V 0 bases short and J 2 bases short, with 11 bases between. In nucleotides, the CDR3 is TGCGCCAGCAGCTTGGACTCGAGCGGTCAAGAGACCCAGTACTTC. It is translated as CASSLDSSGQETQYF.

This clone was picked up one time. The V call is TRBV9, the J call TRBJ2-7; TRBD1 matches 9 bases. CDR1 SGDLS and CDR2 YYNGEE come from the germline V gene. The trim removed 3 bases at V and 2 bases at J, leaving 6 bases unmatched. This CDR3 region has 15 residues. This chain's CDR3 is CASSASGTGTYEQYF. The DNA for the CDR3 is TGTGCCAGCAGCGCCTCCGGGACAGGGACCTACGAGCAGTACTTC.

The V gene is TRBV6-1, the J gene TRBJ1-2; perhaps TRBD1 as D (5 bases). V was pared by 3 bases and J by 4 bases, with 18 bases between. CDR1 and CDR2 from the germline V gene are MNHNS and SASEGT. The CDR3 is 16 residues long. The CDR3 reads CASSDRVVGTAYGYTF. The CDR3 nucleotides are TGTGCCAGCAGTGATCGAGTGGTTGGGACTGCCTATGGCTACACCTTC.

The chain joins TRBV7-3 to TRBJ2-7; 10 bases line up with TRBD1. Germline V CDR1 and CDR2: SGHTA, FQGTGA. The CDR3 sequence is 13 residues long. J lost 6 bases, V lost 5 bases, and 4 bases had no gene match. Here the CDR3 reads CASSTGQGLEQYF. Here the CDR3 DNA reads TGTGCCAGCAGCACGGGACAGGGGCTCGAGCAGTACTTC. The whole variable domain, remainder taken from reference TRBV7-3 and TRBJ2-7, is GAGVSQTPSNKVTEKGKYVELRCDPISGHTALYWYRQSLGQGPEFLIYFQGTGAADDSGLPNDRFFAVRPEGSVSTLKIQRTERGDSAVYLCASSTGQGLEQYFGPGTRLTVT.

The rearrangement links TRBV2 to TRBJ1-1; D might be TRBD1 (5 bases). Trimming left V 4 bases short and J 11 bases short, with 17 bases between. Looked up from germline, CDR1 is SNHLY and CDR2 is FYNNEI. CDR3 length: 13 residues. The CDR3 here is CASSVAAGRSAFF. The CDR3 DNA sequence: TGTGCCAGCAGTGTTGCGGCAGGGAGGTCGGCTTTCTTT.

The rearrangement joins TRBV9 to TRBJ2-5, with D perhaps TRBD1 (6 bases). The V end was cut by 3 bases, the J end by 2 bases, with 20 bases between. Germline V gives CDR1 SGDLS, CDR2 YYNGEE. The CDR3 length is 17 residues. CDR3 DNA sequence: TGTGCCAGCAGCGCCACTACGACTTTGGGGGCGCAAGAGACCCAGTACTTC. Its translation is CASSATTTLGAQETQYF.

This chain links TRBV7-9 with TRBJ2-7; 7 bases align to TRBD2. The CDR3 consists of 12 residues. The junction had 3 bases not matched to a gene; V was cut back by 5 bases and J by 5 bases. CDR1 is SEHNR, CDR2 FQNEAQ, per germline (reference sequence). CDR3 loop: CASSPGTNEQYF. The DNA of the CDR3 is TGTGCCAGCAGCCCCGGGACTAACGAGCAGTACTTC.

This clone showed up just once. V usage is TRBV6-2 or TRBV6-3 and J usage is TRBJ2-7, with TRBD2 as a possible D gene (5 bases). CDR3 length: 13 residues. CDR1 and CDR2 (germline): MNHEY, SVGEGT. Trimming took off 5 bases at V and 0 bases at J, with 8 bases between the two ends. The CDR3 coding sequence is TGTGCCAGCAGTACTAGTGCCTCCTACGAGCAGTACTTC. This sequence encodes CASSTSASYEQYF.

CDR3 sequence reads: CASSEWGDTTDTQYF. The CDR3 coding sequence is TGTGCCAGCAGTGAATGGGGAGATACCACAGATACGCAGTATTTT. The V gene is TRBV25-1, the J gene TRBJ2-3, with D possibly TRBD2 on 5 matching bases. Between the trimmed V and J ends, which lost 1 base and 2 bases, there was a span of 10 bases. Germline-derived CDR1 and CDR2 are MGHDK and SYGVNS. The CDR3 has 15 amino acids. The full variable domain, its missing parts supplied by reference TRBV25-1 and TRBJ2-3, is EADIYQTPRYLVIGTGKKITLECSQTMGHDKMYWYQQDPGMELHLIHYSYGVNSTEKGDLSSESTVSRIRTEHFPLTLESARPSHTSQYLCASSEWGDTTDTQYFGPGTRLTVL.

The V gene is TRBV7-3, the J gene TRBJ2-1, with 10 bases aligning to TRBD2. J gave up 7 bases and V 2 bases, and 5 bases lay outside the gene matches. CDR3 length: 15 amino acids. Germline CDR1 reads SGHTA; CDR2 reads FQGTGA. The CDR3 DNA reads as TGTGCCAGCAGCTTACTAGCGGGAGTTGGGAATGAGCAGTTCTTC. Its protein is CASSLLAGVGNEQFF. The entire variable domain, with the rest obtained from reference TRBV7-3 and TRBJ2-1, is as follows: GAGVSQTPSNKVTEKGKYVELRCDPISGHTALYWYRQSLGQGPEFLIYFQGTGAADDSGLPNDRFFAVRPEGSVSTLKIQRTERGDSAVYLCASSLLAGVGNEQFFGPGTRLTVL.

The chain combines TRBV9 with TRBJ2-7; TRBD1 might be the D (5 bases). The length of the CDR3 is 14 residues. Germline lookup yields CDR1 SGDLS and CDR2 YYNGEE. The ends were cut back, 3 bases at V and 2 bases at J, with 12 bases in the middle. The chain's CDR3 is CASSEGPGTYEQYF. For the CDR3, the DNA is TGTGCCAGCAGCGAGGGTCCAGGGACCTACGAGCAGTACTTC. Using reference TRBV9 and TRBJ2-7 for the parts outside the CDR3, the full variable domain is DSGVTQTPKHLITATGQRVTLRCSPRSGDLSVYWYQQSLDQGLQFLIQYYNGEERAKGNILERFSAQQFPDLHSELNLSSLELGDSALYFCASSEGPGTYEQYFGPGTRLTVT.

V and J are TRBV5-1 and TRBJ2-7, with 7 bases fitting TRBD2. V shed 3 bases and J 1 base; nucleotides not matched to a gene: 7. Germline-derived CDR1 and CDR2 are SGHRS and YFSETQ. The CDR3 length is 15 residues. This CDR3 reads CASSWDYPNSYEQYF. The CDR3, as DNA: TGCGCCAGCAGCTGGGACTACCCGAATTCCTACGAGCAGTACTTC.

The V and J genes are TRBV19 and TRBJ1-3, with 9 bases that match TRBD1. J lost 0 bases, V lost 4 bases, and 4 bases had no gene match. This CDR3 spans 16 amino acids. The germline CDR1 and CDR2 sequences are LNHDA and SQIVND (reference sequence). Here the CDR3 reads CASSTTGGRSGNTIYF. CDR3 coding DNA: TGTGCCAGTAGTACCACAGGGGGCCGCTCTGGAAACACCATATATTTT.

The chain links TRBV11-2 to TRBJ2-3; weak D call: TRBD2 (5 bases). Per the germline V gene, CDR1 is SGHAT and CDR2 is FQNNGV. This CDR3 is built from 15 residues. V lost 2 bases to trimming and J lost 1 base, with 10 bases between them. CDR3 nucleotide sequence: TGTGCCAGCAGCTTAAGAGGGATTGGCACAGATACGCAGTATTTT. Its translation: CASSLRGIGTDTQYF.

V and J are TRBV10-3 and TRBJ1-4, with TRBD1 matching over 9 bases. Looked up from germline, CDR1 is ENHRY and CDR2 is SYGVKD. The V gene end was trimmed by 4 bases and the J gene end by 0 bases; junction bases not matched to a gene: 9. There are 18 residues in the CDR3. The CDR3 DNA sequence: TGTGCCATCAGTGGAGGACAGGGGACATCAACAACTAATGAAAAACTGTTTTTT. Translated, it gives CAISGGQGTSTTNEKLFF.

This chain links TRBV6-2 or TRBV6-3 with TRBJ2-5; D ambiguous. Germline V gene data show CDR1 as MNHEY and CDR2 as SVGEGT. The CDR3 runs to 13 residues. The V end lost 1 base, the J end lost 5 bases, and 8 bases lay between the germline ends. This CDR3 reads CASSYYHRETQYF. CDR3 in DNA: TGTGCCAGCAGTTACTATCATCGGGAGACCCAGTACTTC.

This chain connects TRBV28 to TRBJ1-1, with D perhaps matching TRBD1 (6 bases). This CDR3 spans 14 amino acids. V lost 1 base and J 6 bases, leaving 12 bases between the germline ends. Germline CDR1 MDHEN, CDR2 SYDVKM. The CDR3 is CASSLFNAGAEAFF. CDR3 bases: TGTGCCAGCAGTTTATTTAACGCAGGGGCTGAAGCTTTCTTT.

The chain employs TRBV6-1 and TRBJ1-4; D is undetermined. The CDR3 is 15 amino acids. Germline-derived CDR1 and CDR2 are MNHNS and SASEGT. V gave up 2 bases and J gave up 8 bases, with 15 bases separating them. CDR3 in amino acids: CASSERRSWEEKLFF. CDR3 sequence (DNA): TGTGCCAGCAGTGAAAGGCGCTCGTGGGAGGAAAAACTGTTTTTT.

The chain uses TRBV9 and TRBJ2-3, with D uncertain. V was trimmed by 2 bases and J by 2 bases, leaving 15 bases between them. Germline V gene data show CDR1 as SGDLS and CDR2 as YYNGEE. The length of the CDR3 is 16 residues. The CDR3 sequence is CASSVQLIRVTDTQYF. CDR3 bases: TGTGCCAGCAGCGTCCAATTAATTCGAGTCACAGATACGCAGTATTTT.

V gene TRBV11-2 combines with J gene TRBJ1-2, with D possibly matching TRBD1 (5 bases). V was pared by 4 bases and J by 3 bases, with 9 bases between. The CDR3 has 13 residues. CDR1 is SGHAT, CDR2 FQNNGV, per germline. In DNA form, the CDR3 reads TGTGCCAGCAGCTCATTCAGGGACTATGGCTACACCTTC. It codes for CASSSFRDYGYTF.

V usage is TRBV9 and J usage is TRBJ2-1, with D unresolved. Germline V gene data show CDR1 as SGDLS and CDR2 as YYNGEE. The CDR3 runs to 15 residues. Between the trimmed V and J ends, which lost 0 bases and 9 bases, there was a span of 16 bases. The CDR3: CASSVESDIIGEQFF. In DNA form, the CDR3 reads TGTGCCAGCAGCGTAGAAAGTGACATAATCGGTGAGCAGTTCTTC.

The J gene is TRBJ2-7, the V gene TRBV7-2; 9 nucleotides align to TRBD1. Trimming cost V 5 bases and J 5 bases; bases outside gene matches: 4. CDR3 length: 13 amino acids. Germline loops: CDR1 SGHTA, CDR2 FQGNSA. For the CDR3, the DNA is TGTGCCAGCAGCCGGGACAGGGTTGACGAGCAGTACTTC. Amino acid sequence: CASSRDRVDEQYF.

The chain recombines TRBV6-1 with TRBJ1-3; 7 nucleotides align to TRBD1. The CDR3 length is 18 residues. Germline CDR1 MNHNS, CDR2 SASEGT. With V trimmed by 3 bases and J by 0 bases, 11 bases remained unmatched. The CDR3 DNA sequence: TGTGCCAGCAGTGACTATCTTGGACAGGCGGCCTCTGGAAACACCATATATTTT. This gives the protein CASSDYLGQAASGNTIYF.

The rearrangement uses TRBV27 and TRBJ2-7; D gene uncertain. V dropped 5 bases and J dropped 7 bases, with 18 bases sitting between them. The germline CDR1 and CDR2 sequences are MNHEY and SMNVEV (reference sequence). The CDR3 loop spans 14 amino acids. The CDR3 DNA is TGTGCCAGCAGTCCGAGTCGCGGTCCTTTTGAGCAGTACTTC. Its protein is CASSPSRGPFEQYF.

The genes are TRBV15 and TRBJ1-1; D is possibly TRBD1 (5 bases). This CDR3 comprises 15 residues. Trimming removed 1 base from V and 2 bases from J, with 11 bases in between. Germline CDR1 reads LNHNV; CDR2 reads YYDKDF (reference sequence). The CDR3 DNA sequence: TGTGCCACCAGCAGAGGTGGAGGGACCAACACTGAAGCTTTCTTT. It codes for CATSRGGGTNTEAFF. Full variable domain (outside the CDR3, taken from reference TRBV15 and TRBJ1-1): DAMVIQNPRYQVTQFGKPVTLSCSQTLNHNVMYWYQQKSSQAPKLLFHYYDKDFNNEADTPDNFQSRRPNTSFCFLDIRSPGLGDTAMYLCATSRGGGTNTEAFFGQGTRLTVV.

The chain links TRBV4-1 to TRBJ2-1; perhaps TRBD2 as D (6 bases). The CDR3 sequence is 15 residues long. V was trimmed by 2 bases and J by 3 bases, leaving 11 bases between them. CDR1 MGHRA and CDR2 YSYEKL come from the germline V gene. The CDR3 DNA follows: TGCGCCAGCAGCCAAAAGGGAGGAGACTACAATGAGCAGTTCTTC. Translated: CASSQKGGDYNEQFF.